The subject of this entry is one TCR beta chain. The clone's antigen remains unknown. Per-base qualities were not stored, and no clone one base away is much larger. The CDR3 covers 14 residues, taking in both the cysteine and the phenylalanine. CDR3 DNA is the only sequence kept; it has 42 bases, read in frame from the first base. CDR1 and CDR2 (LGHDT, YNNKEL) derive from the germline V gene (reference sequence). The germline V end is reduced by 5 bases and the J end by 2 bases; junction bases left unmatched: 4. The sample is drawn from a study of T-cell memory formation after mild COVID-19 (dated by TCRdb to the early 2020s). For the wider study: TCR sequence clusters from the two donors were found to be largely donor specific. In two donors, T-cell clones that expanded and contracted after mild COVID-19 were tracked by sequencing TCRalpha and TCRbeta repertoires over time. The cohort was made up of two young adult volunteers, one female and one male, who were previously healthy. Overall study outcomes, separate from this receptor: Whether the second-wave clones peaking on day 37 were SARS-CoV-2 specific was not confirmed. Only a couple of mild cases were covered in the study, and larger cohorts including severe cases with pre-infection samples were considered necessary. Contracting CD4+ clones turned up mainly in the CM and EM memory subsets, whereas EMRA was where CD8+ clones were enriched. Some responding clones were found in pre-infection memory, which suggests that pre-existing cross-reactive memory T cells took part in the SARS-CoV-2 response. Clones contracting from day 15 to 85 had balanced CD4/CD8 phenotypes, while a second wave expanding from day 15 to 37 was biased towards CD4+.

Sequencing relied on an Illumina NovaSeq 6000. Using 5'RACE with constant-segment primers, TCRalpha and TCRbeta cDNA libraries were constructed, with sample barcodes and unique molecular identifiers added in the process. Trizol reagent was used to extract RNA from every sample. Libraries were amplified in two PCR steps, with a second sample barcode and Illumina TruSeq adapters added in the second step. Libraries were sequenced on an Illumina NovaSeq with 2 x 150 bp paired-end reads. For the original study's pipeline: With migec v1.2.7, reads were demultiplexed and then collapsed into UMI-guided consensus sequences. With mixcr v2.1.11, UMI consensuses were aligned to TRA and TRB V and J templates and assembled into clonotypes. Clonotypes were classified as expanded or contracted when called significant by both edgeR and NoisET, with noise models trained on biological replicates. edgeR calls used a false discovery rate-adjusted p below 0.01 and a log2 fold-change threshold of 1. PCA with hierarchical clustering of max-normalized trajectories of the 1000 most abundant clonotypes was used as exploratory dynamics analysis. Each responding clone was given a CD4 or CD8 phenotype based on the CD4+ and CD8+ repertoires, which had been sequenced separately. TCRdb reprocessing: public reads trimmed at Q25 with fastp, clones called with MiXCR, in-frame beta chains kept. For every CDR3 protein sequence, its rows merge into one entry that carries the most common genes and DNA. TCRdb, rather than the study authors, made the V and J calls. The sample table shows about 210,000 distinct CDR3 sequences, and around 26% are seen once. The top ten hold 11% of the sample.

PBMCs were isolated by Ficoll-Paque density gradient centrifugation. The sequence is built from TRBV3-1 and TRBJ2-3; TRBD1 lines up with 7 middle nucleotides. The TCR sequence derives from an adult woman who had mild COVID-19 (a few samples of this study predate the infection). The sample titles of this study are shuffled in the database, so cell type and time point are left out; the donor was told from shared clones. Sequencing was carried out using PBMCs or a T cell subset sorted from them (not recorded which). The CDR3 protein: CASSGDSYTDTQYF. In nucleotides, the sequence is TGTGCCAGCAGCGGGGACAGTTACACAGATACGCAGTATTTT.